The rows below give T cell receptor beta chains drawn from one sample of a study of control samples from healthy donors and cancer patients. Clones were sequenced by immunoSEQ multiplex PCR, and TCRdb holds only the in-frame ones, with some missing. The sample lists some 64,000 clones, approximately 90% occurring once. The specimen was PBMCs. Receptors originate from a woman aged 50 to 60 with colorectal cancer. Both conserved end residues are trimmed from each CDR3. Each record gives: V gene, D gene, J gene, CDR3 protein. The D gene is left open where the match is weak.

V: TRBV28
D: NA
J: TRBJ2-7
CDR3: ASSLNQGSYEQY

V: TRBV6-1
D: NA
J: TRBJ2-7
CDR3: ASSEGGPTYEQY

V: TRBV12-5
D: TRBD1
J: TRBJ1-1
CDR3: ASSARQGEAF

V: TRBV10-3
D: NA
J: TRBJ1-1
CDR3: AISESLVNTEAF

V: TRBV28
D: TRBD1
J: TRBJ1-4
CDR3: ASSLFQGAGEKLF

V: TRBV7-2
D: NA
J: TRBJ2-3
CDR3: ASSLAATSTDTQY

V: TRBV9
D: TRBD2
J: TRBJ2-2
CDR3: ASSVGRGAFSTGELF

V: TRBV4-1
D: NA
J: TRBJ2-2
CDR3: ASSQGPPKLRSTGELF

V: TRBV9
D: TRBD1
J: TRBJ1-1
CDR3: ASSVYRGTEAF

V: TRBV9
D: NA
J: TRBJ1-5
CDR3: ASSVEEDQPQH

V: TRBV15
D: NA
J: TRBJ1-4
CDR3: ATSGQTGQSNEKLF

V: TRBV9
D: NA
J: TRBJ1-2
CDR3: ASSGRVVPAGYT

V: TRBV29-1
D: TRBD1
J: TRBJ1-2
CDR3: SVIQGTRGYT

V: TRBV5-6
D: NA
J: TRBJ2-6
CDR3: ASSARGQGFSYVLT

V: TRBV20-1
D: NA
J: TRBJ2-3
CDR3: SVASHTQY

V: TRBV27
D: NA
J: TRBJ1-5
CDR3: ASSFSQGNQPQH

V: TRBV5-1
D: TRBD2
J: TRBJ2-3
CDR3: ASSGGTSASTDTQY

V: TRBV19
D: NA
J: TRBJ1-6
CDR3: ASSLDSYNSPLH

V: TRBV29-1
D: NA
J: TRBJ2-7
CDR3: SVESPWEQY

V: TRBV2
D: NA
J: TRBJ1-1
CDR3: ASVPEMNTEAF

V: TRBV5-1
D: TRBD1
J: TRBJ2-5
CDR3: ASRRIDRALSETQY

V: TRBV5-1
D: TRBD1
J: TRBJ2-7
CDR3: ASSRGQYEQY

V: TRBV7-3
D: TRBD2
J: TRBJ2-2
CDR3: ASSRTGTSEAGELF

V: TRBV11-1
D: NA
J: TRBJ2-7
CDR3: ASSLGSYEQY

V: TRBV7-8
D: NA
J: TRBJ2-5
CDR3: ASSPVASSQY

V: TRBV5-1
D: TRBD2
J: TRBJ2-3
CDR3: ASSPGGSSTDTQY

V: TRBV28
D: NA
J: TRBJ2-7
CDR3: ASRPRGGSNEQY

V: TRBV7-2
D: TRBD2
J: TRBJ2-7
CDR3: ASSYRAGGGQYEQY

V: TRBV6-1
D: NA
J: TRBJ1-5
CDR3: ASSEAVGYGQPQH

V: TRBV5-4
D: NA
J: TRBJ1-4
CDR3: ASSGADEKLF

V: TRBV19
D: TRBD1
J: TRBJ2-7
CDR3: ASKGQASSYEQY

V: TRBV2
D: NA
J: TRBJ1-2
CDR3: ASSVSPYGYT

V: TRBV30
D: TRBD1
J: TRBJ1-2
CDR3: AWSTTGYGYT

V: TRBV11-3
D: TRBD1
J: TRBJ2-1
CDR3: ASSFGQGADNEQF

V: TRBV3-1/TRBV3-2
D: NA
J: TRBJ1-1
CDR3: ASSQDSGRVGAF

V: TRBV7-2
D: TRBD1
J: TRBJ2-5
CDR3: ASSPGTVKPETQY

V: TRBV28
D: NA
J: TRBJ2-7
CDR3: ASSLGGFAYEQY

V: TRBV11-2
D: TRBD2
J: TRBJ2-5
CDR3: ASSPAGLAGGPQETQY

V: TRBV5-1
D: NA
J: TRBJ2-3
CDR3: ASSLAYFGGGEDTQY

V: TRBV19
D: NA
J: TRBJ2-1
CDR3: ASRLEGWVNEQF

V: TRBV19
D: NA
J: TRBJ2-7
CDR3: ASRPPSERELGRYEQY

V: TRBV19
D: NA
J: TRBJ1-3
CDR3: ASSTVRTAISGNTIY

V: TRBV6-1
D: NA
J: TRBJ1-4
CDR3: ASSEGWSGNEKLF

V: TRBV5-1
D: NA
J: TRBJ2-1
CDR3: ASSLGWEPYNEQF

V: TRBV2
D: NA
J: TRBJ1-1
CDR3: ASSEALYGSPMNTEAF

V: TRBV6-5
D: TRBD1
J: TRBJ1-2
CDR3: ASSTQGREHGYT

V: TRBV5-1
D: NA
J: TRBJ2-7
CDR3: ATATGGFYEQY

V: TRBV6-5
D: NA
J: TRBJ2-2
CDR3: ASSRTGTNTGELF

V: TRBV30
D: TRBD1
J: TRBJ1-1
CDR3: AWSVKGQPNTEAF

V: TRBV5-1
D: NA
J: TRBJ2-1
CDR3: ASRRLGMDEQF

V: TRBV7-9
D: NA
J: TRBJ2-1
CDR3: ASSLDLHPDEQF

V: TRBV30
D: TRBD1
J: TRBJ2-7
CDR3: AWTGQGATYEQY

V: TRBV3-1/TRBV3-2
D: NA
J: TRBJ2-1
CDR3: ASSPSLDSELRYSEQF

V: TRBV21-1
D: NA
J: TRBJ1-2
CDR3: ASSKGQKTYYGYT

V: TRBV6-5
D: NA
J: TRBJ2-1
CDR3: ASVQGWYNEQF